This T cell receptor (beta chain) derives from a study of vaccination effects on CD4 cells after COVID-19. At the level of the study: After the second dose, samples were taken at median day 72.

Researchers isolated CD4+ T cells once approximately eleven days of culture had elapsed. Two doses of BNT162b2 or mRNA-1273 vaccine were administered to participants. This clone was counted once. Its antigen remains unknown. The CDR3 is made up of 14 amino acids. Germline values: CDR1 ENHRY, CDR2 SYGVKD. The V and J ends lost 10 bases and 4 bases respectively, with 19 bases between them. TCRdb keeps only in-frame clones here, not all; method: immunoSEQ multiplex PCR. The sample carries approximately 29,000 clones, around 70% recorded once. The chain couples TRBV10-3 to TRBJ1-2; D gene unclear. This clonotype was sampled from a human donor who received a COVID-19 vaccine. Sequencing was performed on CD4+ T cells from PBMCs cultured without peptide, taken after COVID-19 vaccination. The CDR3 coding sequence is TGTGCCACCCACAATATAGGACGGGGCTATGGCTACACCTTC. Its protein is CATHNIGRGYGYTF.